This TCR beta chain was sequenced for a study of technical replicates of blood from several donors. Clones were read by immunoSEQ multiplex PCR, and TCRdb kept only the in-frame ones, dropping some. The table shows about 89,000 clones, with over 85% occurring only once. The CDR3 length is 17 residues. Germline V gene lookup returns CDR1 SGDLS and CDR2 YYNGEE. V was clipped by 4 bases and J by 5 bases; unmatched bases: 12. The TCR was taken from a human donor in good health. Sequenced: T cells isolated from PBMCs. The chain is built from TRBV9 and TRBJ2-2; 9 bases fit TRBD2. The CDR3 DNA is TGTGCCAGCAGCCTCCCGGGGCTAGCGGGGCTAACCGGGGAGCTGTTTTTT. The encoded protein is CASSLPGLAGLTGELFF.